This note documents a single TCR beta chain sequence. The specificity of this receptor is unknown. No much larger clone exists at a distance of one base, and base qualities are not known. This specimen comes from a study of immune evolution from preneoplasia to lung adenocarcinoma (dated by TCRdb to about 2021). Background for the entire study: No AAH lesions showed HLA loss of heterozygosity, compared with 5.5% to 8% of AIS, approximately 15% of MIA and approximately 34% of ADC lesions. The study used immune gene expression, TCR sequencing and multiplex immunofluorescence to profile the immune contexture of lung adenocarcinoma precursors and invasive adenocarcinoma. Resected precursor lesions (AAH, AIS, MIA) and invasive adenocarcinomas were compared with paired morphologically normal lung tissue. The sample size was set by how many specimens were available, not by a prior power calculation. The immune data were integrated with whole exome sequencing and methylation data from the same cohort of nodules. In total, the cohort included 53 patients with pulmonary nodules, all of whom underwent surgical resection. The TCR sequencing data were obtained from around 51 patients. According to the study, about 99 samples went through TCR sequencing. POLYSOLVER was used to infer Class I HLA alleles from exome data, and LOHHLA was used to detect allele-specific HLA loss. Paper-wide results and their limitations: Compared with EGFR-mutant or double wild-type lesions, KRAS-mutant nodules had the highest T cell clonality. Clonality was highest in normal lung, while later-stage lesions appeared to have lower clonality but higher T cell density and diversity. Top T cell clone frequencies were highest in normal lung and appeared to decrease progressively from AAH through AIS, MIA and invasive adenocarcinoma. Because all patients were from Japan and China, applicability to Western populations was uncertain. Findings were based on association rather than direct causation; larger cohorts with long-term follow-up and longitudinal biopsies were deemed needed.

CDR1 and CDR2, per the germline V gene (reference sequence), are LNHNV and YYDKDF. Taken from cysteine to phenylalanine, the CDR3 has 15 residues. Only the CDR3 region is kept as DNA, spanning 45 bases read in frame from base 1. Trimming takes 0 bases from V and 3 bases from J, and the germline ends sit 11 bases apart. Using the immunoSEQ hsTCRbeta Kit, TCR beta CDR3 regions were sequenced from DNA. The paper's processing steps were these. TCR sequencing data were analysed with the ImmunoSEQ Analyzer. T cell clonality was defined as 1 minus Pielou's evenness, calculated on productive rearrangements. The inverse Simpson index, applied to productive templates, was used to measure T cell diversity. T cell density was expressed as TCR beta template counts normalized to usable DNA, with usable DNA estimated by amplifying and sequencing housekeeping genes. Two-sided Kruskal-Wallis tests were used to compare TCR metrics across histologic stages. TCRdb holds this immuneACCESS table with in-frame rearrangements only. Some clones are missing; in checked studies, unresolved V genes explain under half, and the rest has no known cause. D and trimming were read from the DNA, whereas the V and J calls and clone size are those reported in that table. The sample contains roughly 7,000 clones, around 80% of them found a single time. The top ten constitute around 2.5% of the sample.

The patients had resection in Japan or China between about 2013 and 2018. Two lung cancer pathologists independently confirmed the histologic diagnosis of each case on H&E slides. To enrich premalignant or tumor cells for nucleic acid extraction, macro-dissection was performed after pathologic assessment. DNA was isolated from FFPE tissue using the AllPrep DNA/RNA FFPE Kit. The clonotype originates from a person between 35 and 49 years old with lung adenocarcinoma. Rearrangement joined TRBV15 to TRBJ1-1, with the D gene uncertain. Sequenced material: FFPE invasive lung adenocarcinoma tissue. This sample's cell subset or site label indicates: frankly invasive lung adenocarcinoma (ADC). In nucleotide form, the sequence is TGTGCCACCAGCAGAGATCTCGCACGACACACTGAAGCTTTCTTT. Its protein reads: CATSRDLARHTEAFF. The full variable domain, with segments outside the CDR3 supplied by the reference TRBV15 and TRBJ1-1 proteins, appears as DAMVIQNPRYQVTQFGKPVTLSCSQTLNHNVMYWYQQKSSQAPKLLFHYYDKDFNNEADTPDNFQSRRPNTSFCFLDIRSPGLGDTAMYLCATSRDLARHTEAFFGQGTRLTVV.